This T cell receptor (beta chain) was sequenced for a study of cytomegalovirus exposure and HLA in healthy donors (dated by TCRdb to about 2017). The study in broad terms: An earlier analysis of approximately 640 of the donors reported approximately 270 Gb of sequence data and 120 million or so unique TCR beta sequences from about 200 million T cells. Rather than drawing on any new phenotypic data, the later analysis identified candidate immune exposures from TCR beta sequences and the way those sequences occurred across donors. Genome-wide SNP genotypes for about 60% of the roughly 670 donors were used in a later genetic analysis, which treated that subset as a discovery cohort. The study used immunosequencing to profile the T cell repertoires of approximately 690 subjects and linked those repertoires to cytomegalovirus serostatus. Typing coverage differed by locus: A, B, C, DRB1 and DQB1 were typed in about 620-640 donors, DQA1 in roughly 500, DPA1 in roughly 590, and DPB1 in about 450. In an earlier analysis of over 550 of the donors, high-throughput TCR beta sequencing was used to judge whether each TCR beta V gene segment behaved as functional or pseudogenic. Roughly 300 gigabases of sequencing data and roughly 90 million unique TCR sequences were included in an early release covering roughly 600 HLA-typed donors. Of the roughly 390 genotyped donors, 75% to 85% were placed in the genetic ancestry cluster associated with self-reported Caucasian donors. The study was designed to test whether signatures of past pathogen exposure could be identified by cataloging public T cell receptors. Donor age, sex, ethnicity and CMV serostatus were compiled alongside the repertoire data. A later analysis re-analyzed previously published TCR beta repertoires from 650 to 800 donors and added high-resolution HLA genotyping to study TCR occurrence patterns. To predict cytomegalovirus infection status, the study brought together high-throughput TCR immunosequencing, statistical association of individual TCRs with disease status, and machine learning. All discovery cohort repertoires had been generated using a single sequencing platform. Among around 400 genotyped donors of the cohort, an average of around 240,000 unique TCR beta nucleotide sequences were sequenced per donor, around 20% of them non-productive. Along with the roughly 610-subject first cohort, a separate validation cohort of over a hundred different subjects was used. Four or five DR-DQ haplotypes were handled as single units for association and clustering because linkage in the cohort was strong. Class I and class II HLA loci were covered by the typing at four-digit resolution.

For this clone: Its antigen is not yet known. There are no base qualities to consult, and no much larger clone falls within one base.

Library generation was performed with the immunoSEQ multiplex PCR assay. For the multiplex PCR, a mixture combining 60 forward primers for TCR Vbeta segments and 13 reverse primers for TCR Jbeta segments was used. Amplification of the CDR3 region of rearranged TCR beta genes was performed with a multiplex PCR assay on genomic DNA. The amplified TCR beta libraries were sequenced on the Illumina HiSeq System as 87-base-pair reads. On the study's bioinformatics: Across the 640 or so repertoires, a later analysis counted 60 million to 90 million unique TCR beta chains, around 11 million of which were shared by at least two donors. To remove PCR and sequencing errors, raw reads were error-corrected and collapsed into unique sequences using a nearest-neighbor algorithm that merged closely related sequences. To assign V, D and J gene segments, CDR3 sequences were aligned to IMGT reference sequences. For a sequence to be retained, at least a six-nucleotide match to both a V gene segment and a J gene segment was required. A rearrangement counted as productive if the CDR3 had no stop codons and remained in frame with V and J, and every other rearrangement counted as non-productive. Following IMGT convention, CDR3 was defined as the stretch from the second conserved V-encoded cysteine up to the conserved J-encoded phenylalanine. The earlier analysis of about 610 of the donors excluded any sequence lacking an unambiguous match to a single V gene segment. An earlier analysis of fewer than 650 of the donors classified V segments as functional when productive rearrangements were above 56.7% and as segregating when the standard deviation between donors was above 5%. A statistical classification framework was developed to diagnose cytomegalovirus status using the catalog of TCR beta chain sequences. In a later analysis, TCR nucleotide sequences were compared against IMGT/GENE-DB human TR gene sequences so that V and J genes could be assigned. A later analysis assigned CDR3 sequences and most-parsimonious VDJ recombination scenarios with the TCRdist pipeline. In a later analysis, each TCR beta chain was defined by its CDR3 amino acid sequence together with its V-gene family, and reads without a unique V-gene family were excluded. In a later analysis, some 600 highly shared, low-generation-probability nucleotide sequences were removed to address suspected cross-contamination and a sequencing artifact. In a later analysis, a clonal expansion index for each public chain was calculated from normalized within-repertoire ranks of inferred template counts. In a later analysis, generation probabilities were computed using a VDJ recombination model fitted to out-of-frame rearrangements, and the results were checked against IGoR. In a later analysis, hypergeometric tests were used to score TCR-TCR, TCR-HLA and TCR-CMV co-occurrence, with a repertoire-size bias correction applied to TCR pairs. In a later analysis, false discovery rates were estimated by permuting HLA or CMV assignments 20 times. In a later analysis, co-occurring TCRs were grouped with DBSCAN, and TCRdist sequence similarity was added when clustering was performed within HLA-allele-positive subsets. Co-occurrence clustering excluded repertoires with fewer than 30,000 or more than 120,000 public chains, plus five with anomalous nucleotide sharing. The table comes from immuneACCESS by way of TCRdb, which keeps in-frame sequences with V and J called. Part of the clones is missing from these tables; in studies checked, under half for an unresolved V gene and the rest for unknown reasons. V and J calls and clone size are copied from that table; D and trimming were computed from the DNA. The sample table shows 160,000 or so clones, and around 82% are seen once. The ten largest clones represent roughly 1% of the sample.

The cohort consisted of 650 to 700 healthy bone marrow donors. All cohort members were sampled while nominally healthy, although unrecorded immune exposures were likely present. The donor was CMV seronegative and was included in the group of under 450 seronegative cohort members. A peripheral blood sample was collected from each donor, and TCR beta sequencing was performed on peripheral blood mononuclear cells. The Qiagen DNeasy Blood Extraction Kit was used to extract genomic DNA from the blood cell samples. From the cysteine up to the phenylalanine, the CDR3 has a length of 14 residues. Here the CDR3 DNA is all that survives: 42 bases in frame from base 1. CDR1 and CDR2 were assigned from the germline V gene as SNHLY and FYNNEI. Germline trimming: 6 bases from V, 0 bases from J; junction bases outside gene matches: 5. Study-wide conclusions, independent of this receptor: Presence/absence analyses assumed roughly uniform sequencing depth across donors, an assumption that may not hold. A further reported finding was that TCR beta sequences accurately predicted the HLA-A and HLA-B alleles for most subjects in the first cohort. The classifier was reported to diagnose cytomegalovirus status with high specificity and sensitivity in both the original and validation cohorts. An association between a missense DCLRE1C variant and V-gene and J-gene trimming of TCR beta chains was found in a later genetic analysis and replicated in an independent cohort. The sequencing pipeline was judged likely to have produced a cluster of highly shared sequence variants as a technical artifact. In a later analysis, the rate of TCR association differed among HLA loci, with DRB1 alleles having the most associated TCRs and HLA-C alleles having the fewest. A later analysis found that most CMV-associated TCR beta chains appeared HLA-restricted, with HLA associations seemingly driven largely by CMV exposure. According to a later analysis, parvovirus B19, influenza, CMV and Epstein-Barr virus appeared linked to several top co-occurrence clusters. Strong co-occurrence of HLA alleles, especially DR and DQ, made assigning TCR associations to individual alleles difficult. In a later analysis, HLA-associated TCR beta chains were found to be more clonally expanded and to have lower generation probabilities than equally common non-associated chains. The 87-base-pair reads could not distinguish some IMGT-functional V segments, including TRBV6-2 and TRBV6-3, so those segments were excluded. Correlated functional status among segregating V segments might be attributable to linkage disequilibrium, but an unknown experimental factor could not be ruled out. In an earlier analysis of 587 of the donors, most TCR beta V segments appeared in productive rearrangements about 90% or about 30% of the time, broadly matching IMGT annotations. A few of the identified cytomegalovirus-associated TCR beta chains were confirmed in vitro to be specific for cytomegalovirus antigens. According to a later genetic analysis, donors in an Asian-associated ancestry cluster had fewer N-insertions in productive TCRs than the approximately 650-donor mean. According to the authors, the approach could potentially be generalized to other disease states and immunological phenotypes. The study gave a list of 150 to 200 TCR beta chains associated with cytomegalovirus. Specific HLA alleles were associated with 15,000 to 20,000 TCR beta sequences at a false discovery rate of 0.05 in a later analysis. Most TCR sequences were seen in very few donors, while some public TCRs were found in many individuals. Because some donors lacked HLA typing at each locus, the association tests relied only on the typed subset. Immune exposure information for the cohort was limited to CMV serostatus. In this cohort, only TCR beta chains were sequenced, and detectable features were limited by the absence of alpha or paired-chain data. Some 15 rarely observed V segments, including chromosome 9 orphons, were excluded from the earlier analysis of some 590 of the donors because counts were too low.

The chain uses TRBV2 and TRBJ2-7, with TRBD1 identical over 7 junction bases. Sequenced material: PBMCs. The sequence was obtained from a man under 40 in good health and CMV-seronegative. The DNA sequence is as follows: TGTGCCAGCAGCGGGGACAGTTTCTCCTACGAGCAGTACTTC. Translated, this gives CASSGDSFSYEQYF.